This T cell receptor (beta chain) was sequenced during a study of blood T cells in healthy people across ages. Study-wide findings and caveats: There were more naive CD4+ cells and higher diversity in long-lived donors than in aged donors.

Every donor gave 8 to 10 milliliters of peripheral blood. As regards this clonotype: Its matching antigen is unknown.

PCR was performed a second time for about 7 to 12 cycles using a sample-barcoded 5' primer and a J-beta primer mix. TCRdb processed the 5' RACE reads anew with MiXCR; each CDR3 protein has one entry. This sample has 1.4 million to 1.5 million distinct CDR3 sequences; approximately 40% occur once, and the top ten carry roughly 7.9%. This TCR was sampled from a woman aged 18 to 35 in good health. What was sequenced was blood.

CDR3 in DNA: TGTGCCACCAGCAGAGTAGGCAGGGGGCGTGAGCAGTTCTTC. Its protein is CATSRVGRGREQFF. This sequence joins TRBV15 and TRBJ2-1; TRBD1 matches 8 bases. The germline V gene has CDR1 LNHNV and CDR2 YYDKDF (reference sequence). The CDR3 covers 14 residues. V was pared by 1 base and J by 9 bases, with 5 bases of the junction left unmatched.